The clone carrying this T cell receptor (beta chain) was detected only a few times. Antigen unknown. The CDR3 runs 12 residues. V dropped 5 bases and J dropped 7 bases, with 12 bases sitting between them. Germline V gene sequence: CDR1 SEHNR, CDR2 FQNEAQ (reference sequence). TCRdb re-derived calls from the 5' RACE reads in MiXCR, one entry per CDR3 protein. Counted here are 500,000 to 700,000 distinct CDR3 sequences, about 7% occurring once; the ten biggest clones make up about 1.6%. This sample was included in a study of identical twins. Study observations and caveats: Carriage of fewer insertions was seen in abundant cord blood beta clonotypes, whereas memory repertoires showed none.

Every sampled donor was Caucasian and healthy. These data were likewise used in another study, on yellow fever vaccine responses in identical twins.

The rearrangement uses TRBV7-9 and TRBJ2-7, with D maybe TRBD2 (6 bases). The specimen was PBMCs. The source of this sequence is a young woman in good health. This chain's CDR3 is CASSIAAGEQYV. Here the CDR3 DNA reads TGTGCCAGCAGCATTGCCGCGGGGGAGCAGTACGTC.